The count of the clone carrying this TCR beta chain is one. The data originate from a study of blood T cell repertoires in COVID-19. V lost 2 bases to trimming and J lost 5 bases, with 10 bases between them. CDR3 length equals 13 residues. Germline V lookup: CDR1 SGDLS, CDR2 YYNGEE. In the authors' workflow: From reference gene primer amplification, estimates of nucleated cell counts were derived. Here immunoSEQ multiplex PCR was the method, and the copy in TCRdb shows in-frame clones only, minus some. The D gene and trimming were derived from the DNA, and the V and J assignments and clone size from that table. The table has approximately 450,000 clones, about 85% seen once; the top ten hold approximately 2%.

The TCR sequence derives from a young woman with acute COVID-19. This chain joins TRBV9 and TRBJ1-2; D is unresolved. Sequencing was carried out using PBMCs or T cells enriched from blood (not recorded which). The CDR3 is CASSVVEKYGYTF. Written as DNA, the CDR3 is TGTGCCAGCAGCGTCGTAGAGAAATATGGCTACACCTTC.